This T cell receptor (beta chain) was sequenced for a study of cytomegalovirus exposure and HLA in healthy donors. Points on this clone: Antigen specificity is unknown.

Findings and caveats of the study: Subsequent analysis found a tendency for first-cohort TCR clusters to co-occur within the 120 or so validation repertoires.

TCRdb's table, derived via immunoSEQ multiplex PCR, lists solely in-frame clones and lacks some. The repertoire includes about 330,000 clones, about nine tenths of them detected once, and over 1% sits in the top ten. The receptor comes from a woman in her 30s in good health and CMV-seropositive. The sequenced sample was PBMCs.

The CDR3 is CASSALGTEITYEQYF. The CDR3 coding sequence is TGTGCCAGCAGCGCGCTTGGGACGGAAATTACCTACGAGCAGTACTTC. The chain recombines TRBV2 with TRBJ2-7, with D possibly being TRBD1 or TRBD2 (5 bases each). Germline V gene lookup returns CDR1 SNHLY and CDR2 FYNNEI. Trimming took 6 bases from V and 2 from J, leaving 20 bases between them. The CDR3 loop spans 16 amino acids.